The 10 T cell receptor beta chains listed next were all sequenced from one sample in a study of beta chain features in type 1 diabetes. General study points: Moderate but significant shortening of TCRB CDR3s was recorded in all four CD4+ subsets from Type 1 diabetes patients.

Expressed TCRB transcripts were sequenced because the isolated RNA had all been reverse transcribed beforehand. The method was immunoSEQ multiplex PCR; TCRdb's version includes in-frame clones alone and lacks a portion of them. The sample lists 600,000 or so clones, around 12% occurring once. Their specific antigens are unknown. What was sequenced was naive CD4+ T cells from blood. These receptors all stem from a man aged 30-40 years with type 1 diabetes.

The chain has TRBV6-6 and TRBJ1-2; 10 bases are a match to TRBD1. The trim removed 7 bases at V and 4 bases at J, leaving 9 bases unmatched. The CDR3 runs to 15 residues. CDR1 MNHNY and CDR2 SVGAGI come from the germline V gene (reference sequence). Here the CDR3 DNA reads TGTGCCAGCACCCCGGACAGGGGGAAGGGCTATGGCTACACCTTC. This encodes CASTPDRGKGYGYTF.

In its sample, this clone was seen a few times. The chain combines TRBV2 with TRBJ1-1, with 11 nucleotides matching TRBD1. With 4 bases clipped from V and 5 bases from J, the junction kept 6 bases outside the gene matches. The CDR3 has 15 residues. From germline, CDR1 is SNHLY and CDR2 FYNNEI. The CDR3 loop is CASSGTGGASTEAFF. CDR3 sequence (DNA): TGTGCCAGCAGTGGGACAGGGGGCGCGAGTACTGAAGCTTTCTTT.

CDR3 region: CAISESVVRNSGYTF. As DNA, the CDR3 is TGTGCCATCAGTGAGTCGGTGGTCCGTAACAGTGGCTACACCTTC. The chain uses TRBV10-3 and TRBJ1-2; D is ambiguous. Trimming took off 0 bases at V and 7 bases at J, with 15 bases between the two ends. The CDR3 totals 15 residues. Germline V lookup: CDR1 ENHRY, CDR2 SYGVKD.

This chain joins TRBV19 and TRBJ2-7; tentatively, D is TRBD2 (6 bases). This CDR3 comprises 13 residues. V was shortened by 0 bases and J by 6 bases, with 9 bases between the two germline ends. Germline values: CDR1 LNHDA, CDR2 SQIVND (reference sequence). The CDR3 region is CASSIERGGEQYF. The CDR3 DNA sequence: TGTGCCAGTAGTATAGAGAGGGGAGGCGAGCAGTACTTC.

The chain has TRBV5-4 and TRBJ2-3, with 8 bases aligning to TRBD2. The V gene end was trimmed by 0 bases and the J gene end by 2 bases; junction bases not matched to a gene: 5. This CDR3 is built from 16 residues. Germline values: CDR1 SGHNT, CDR2 YYREEE (reference sequence). Here the CDR3 reads CASSLGSSGPTDTQYF. The CDR3 nucleotides read TGTGCCAGCAGCTTGGGGTCTAGCGGGCCCACAGATACGCAGTATTTT.

This clone has just a few counts. The chain uses TRBV28 and TRBJ1-5; D might be TRBD1 (6 bases). The length of the CDR3 is 14 residues. The V end lost 4 bases, the J end lost 2 bases, and 9 bases lay between the germline ends. In germline, CDR1 is MDHEN, CDR2 SYDVKM. Written as DNA, the CDR3 is TGTGCCAGCAGTTCAGGGGAGGGCAATCAGCCCCAGCATTTT. Translation gives CASSSGEGNQPQHF.

The chain links TRBV28 to TRBJ1-2; weak D call: TRBD1 (5 bases). CDR1 and CDR2 (germline): MDHEN, SYDVKM. CDR3 length equals 15 residues. With 8 bases removed from V and 8 bases from J, the gap between germline ends came to 24 bases. CDR3 sequence: CASGPTGQGSSGYTF. The CDR3 DNA reads TGTGCCAGCGGCCCAACGGGGCAGGGTAGTTCCGGCTACACCTTC.

This clone was observed a handful of times. The chain couples TRBV5-4 to TRBJ2-5; D call uncertain. Germline V CDR1 and CDR2: SGHNT, YYREEE (reference sequence). The CDR3 has 13 amino acids. V dropped 2 bases and J dropped 1 base, with 6 bases sitting between them. The CDR3 coding sequence is TGTGCCAGCAGCTTAGCCTTCCAAGAGACCCAGTACTTC. It codes for CASSLAFQETQYF. Supplemented by reference TRBV5-4 and TRBJ2-5, the full variable domain reads ETGVTQSPTHLIKTRGQQVTLRCSSQSGHNTVSWYQQALGQGPQFIFQYYREEENGRGNFPPRFSGLQFPNYSSELNVNALELDDSALYLCASSLAFQETQYFGPGTRLLVL.

The chain links TRBV4-2 to TRBJ1-3; D remains unclear. The CDR3 is made up of 16 amino acids. CDR1 is LGHNA, CDR2 YNFKEQ, per germline. Trimming took 1 base from V and 2 from J, leaving 12 bases between them. CDR3 protein: CASSQGALSPGNTIYF. As DNA, the CDR3 is TGTGCCAGCAGCCAAGGAGCCTTGTCCCCTGGAAACACCATATATTTT.

The chain links TRBV25-1 to TRBJ2-3; D possibly corresponds to TRBD1 (6 bases). The ends were cut back, 3 bases at V and 0 bases at J, with 10 bases in the middle. This CDR3 has 15 residues. CDR1 is MGHDK, CDR2 SYGVNS, per germline. The CDR3 bases are TGTGCCAGCAGTGATCTTCAGGGGAGCACAGATACGCAGTATTTT. Translating gives CASSDLQGSTDTQYF.